One and the same sample provided the 20 T cell receptor beta chains below, sequenced in a study of radiation and T cells in renal cell carcinoma. Profiling relied on immunoSEQ multiplex PCR, and the TCRdb table lists in-frame clones only, not all of them. This table holds over 120,000 clones, roughly 84% found once. Time point given: baseline pretreatment blood. The treatment denotes: 15 Gy SBRT to primary tumor, nephrectomy 4 weeks later. Sequences were derived from blood, sampled from a patient whose treatment included radiotherapy and nephrectomy. These receptors were obtained from a woman aged 45-65 years with renal cell carcinoma.

This clone was seen only a few times. The chain couples TRBV15 to TRBJ1-5; D is undetermined. V lost 0 bases and J lost 0, with 15 bases in between. Germline V CDR1 and CDR2: LNHNV, YYDKDF (reference sequence). The CDR3 consists of 18 residues. The CDR3 DNA is TGTGCCACCAGCAGAGATCCCCTAGGACGGATTAGCAATCAGCCCCAGCATTTT. Protein product: CATSRDPLGRISNQPQHF.

The chain carries TRBV10-3 and TRBJ2-1; 7 bases agree with TRBD1. There are 14 residues in the CDR3. J lost 4 bases, V lost 5 bases, and 5 bases had no gene match. Germline V CDR1 and CDR2: ENHRY, SYGVKD. In DNA, the CDR3 is TGTGCCATCAGTCGACAGGGTAGGTACAATGAGCAGTTCTTC. This codes for CAISRQGRYNEQFF.

The chain couples TRBV15 to TRBJ2-3; D not resolved. The CDR3 extends over 16 amino acids. CDR1 is LNHNV, CDR2 YYDKDF, per germline (reference sequence). The V and J ends lost 0 bases and 0 bases respectively, with 10 bases between them. The CDR3 loop is CATSREAAMSTDTQYF. CDR3 DNA: TGTGCCACCAGCAGAGAGGCAGCGATGAGCACAGATACGCAGTATTTT.

This clone was counted once. V usage is TRBV4-3 and J usage is TRBJ1-6, with 10 nucleotides matching TRBD1. Trimming at V came to 3 bases and at J to 5 bases, leaving 4 bases not matched to a gene. The CDR3 loop spans 16 amino acids. Germline CDR1 reads LGHNA; CDR2 reads YSLEER. This CDR3 is CASSQGQGNNNSPLHF. In nucleotides, the CDR3 is TGCGCCAGCAGCCAGGGACAGGGGAACAATAATTCACCCCTCCACTTT.

The V call is TRBV5-6, the J call TRBJ2-5, with 8 bases fitting TRBD2. Looked up from germline, CDR1 is SGHDT and CDR2 is YYEEEE. The CDR3 extends over 15 amino acids. V lost 4 bases, J lost 3 bases, and 8 bases stayed unmatched. This chain's CDR3 is CASSGQLADKETQYF. The CDR3 nucleotides read TGTGCCAGCAGCGGACAACTAGCGGACAAAGAGACCCAGTACTTC.

The count of this clone is one. The chain carries TRBV18 and TRBJ1-4; D is undetermined. Germline CDR1 and CDR2: KGHSH and LQKENI. The ends were cut back, 4 bases at V and 6 bases at J, with 21 bases in the middle. The CDR3 is made up of 17 amino acids. The CDR3 sequence is CASSRRPQTLTDEKLFF. CDR3 DNA sequence: TGTGCCAGCTCACGACGACCTCAGACCCTCACGGATGAAAAACTGTTTTTT.

The V and J genes are TRBV11-2 and TRBJ1-6, with D tentatively TRBD1 (6 bases). There are 12 residues in the CDR3. Germline CDR1 is SGHAT and CDR2 is FQNNGV. Deletions cut 5 bases from V and 15 bases from J, with 14 bases between. The CDR3 DNA reads TGTGCCAGCAGCGACCCGGGCAGGGGCCTCCACTTT. It translates to CASSDPGRGLHF.

V is TRBV5-6 and J is TRBJ1-1; 8 bases fit TRBD1. The germline V gene has CDR1 SGHDT and CDR2 YYEEEE. The CDR3 covers 16 residues. The V and J ends lost 0 bases and 4 bases, in that order; junction bases with no gene match: 8. The CDR3 coding sequence is TGTGCCAGCAGCTTGGACAGGGGGACCCCGGCCACTGAAGCTTTCTTT. This sequence encodes CASSLDRGTPATEAFF.

The chain uses TRBV7-2 and TRBJ2-5, with D possibly matching TRBD2 (7 bases). Germline CDR1 and CDR2: SGHTA and FQGNSA. The CDR3 contains 13 residues. V gave up 4 bases and J gave up 5 bases, with 11 bases separating them. The CDR3 nucleotides read TGTGCCAGCAGCTCACAGGGAGGGGAGACCCAGTACTTC. Translated: CASSSQGGETQYF. The whole variable domain, remainder taken from reference TRBV7-2 and TRBJ2-5, is GAGVSQSPSNKVTEKGKDVELRCDPISGHTALYWYRQSLGQGLEFLIYFQGNSAPDKSGLPSDRFSAERTGGSVSTLTIQRTQQEDSAVYLCASSSQGGETQYFGPGTRLLVL.

The chain couples TRBV18 to TRBJ2-3, with TRBD2 as a possible D gene (5 bases). In germline, CDR1 is KGHSH, CDR2 LQKENI. The V gene lost 1 base and the J gene lost 4 bases, with 9 bases spanning the gap. The CDR3 is 14 amino acids. The CDR3 DNA follows: TGTGCCAGCTCACCACTTAGCGCGGCAGATACGCAGTATTTT. Translating it yields CASSPLSAADTQYF.

This chain uses TRBV12-5 with TRBJ2-1; possibly TRBD2 for D (5 bases). This CDR3 comprises 14 residues. Trimming left V 0 bases short and J 4 bases short, with 7 bases between. The germline V gene encodes CDR1 LGHNT and CDR2 FRNRAP. In DNA form, the CDR3 reads TGTGCTAGTGGTTTGGTACGAGGGTACAATGAGCAGTTCTTC. It encodes CASGLVRGYNEQFF.

The chain couples TRBV7-2 to TRBJ1-5; perhaps TRBD1 as D (6 bases). The CDR3 has 15 residues. From germline, CDR1 is SGHTA and CDR2 FQGNSA. V dropped 1 base and J dropped 3 bases, with 10 bases sitting between them. In nucleotides, the CDR3 is TGTGCCAGCAGCTTAGAACAGGGCCTCAATCAGCCCCAGCATTTT. Its translation: CASSLEQGLNQPQHF.

The chain uses TRBV7-9 and TRBJ2-3; unclear D gene. CDR1 is SEHNR and CDR2 is FQNEAQ in the germline V gene (reference sequence). The CDR3 has 13 amino acids. The ends were cut back, 5 bases at V and 10 bases at J, with 16 bases in the middle. The CDR3 loop reads CASSAEAQVPQYF. For the CDR3, the DNA is TGTGCCAGCAGCGCAGAGGCCCAGGTCCCGCAGTATTTT. The full variable domain, in which reference TRBV7-9 and TRBJ2-3 provide the parts outside the CDR3, is DTGVSQNPRHKITKRGQNVTFRCDPISEHNRLYWYRQTLGQGPEFLTYFQNEAQLEKSRLLSDRFSAERPKGSFSTLEIQRTEQGDSAMYLCASSAEAQVPQYFGPGTRLTVL.

J is TRBJ1-1 and V is TRBV19, with 7 bases identical to TRBD1. Germline CDR1 is LNHDA and CDR2 is SQIVND (reference sequence). Trimming took 7 bases from V and 7 from J; bases not matched to a gene: 6. The CDR3 extends over 12 amino acids. CDR3 sequence: CASMAGGFEAFF. CDR3 DNA sequence: TGTGCCAGTATGGCAGGGGGGTTTGAAGCTTTCTTT.

The chain carries TRBV15 and TRBJ1-1; D uncertain. Looked up from germline, CDR1 is LNHNV and CDR2 is YYDKDF (reference sequence). V dropped 0 bases and J dropped 6 bases, with 8 bases sitting between them. This CDR3 contains 13 residues. CDR3 sequence: CATSRDLGSEAFF. CDR3 bases: TGTGCCACCAGCAGAGATTTGGGCTCTGAAGCTTTCTTT.

This clone was seen a handful of times. V and J are TRBV5-1 and TRBJ2-1; 11 bases fit TRBD1. Per the germline V gene, CDR1 is SGHRS and CDR2 is YFSETQ. CDR3 size: 15 residues. V was clipped by 7 bases and J by 9 bases; unmatched bases: 12. The CDR3 loop is CASSAGTGGIGEQFF. CDR3 nucleotide sequence: TGCGCCAGCTCCGCCGGGACAGGGGGGATCGGTGAGCAGTTCTTC.

The rearrangement joins TRBV7-2 to TRBJ1-2, with D perhaps matching TRBD1 (5 bases). The CDR3 is made up of 16 amino acids. Germline CDR1 is SGHTA and CDR2 is FQGNSA. The V end was cut by 0 bases, the J end by 4 bases, with 15 bases between. CDR3 sequence: CASSLATGTATYGYTF. The CDR3 bases are TGTGCCAGCAGCTTAGCGACGGGGACGGCAACCTATGGCTACACCTTC.

This chain uses TRBV19 with TRBJ1-2; 7 bases are a match to TRBD1. The germline V gene has CDR1 LNHDA and CDR2 SQIVND (reference sequence). The CDR3 has 15 residues. The V segment lost 3 bases and the J segment 4 bases; nucleotides outside the gene matches: 8. The CDR3 DNA reads as TGTGCCAGTAGTATCAACAGGGGCCAATTCTATGGCTACACCTTC. Its translation: CASSINRGQFYGYTF.

V usage is TRBV5-1 and J usage is TRBJ1-1; tentatively, D is TRBD1 (5 bases). V was shortened by 4 bases and J by 2 bases, with 15 bases between the two germline ends. Germline V CDR1 and CDR2: SGHRS, YFSETQ. The CDR3 contains 15 residues. The CDR3 coding sequence is TGCGCCAGCAGCCCTACCGGAGGGGCCAACACTGAAGCTTTCTTT. Protein product: CASSPTGGANTEAFF.

This clone was found many times. The chain links TRBV19 to TRBJ2-7, with 9 nucleotides matching TRBD1. Germline CDR1 is LNHDA and CDR2 is SQIVND (reference sequence). Trimming removed 1 base from V and 3 bases from J; junction bases left unmatched: 1. CDR3 length: 14 amino acids. In nucleotides, the CDR3 is TGTGCCAGTAGTATAGGGGGACAGGGCTACGAGCAGTACTTC. It translates to CASSIGGQGYEQYF.